This entry features one T cell receptor beta chain sequence. What it recognizes is unknown. The sample comes from a study of CXCR3-negative and CXCR3-positive naive CD8 T cells. Study information: About 140 million TRB reads were obtained in total, which works out to about 1.5 +/- 0.3 million per library.

Looked up from germline, CDR1 is MDHEN and CDR2 is SYDVKM. The CDR3 has 17 amino acids. The study's findings and limits: Higher TRB CDR3 hydrophobicity marked CXCR3-positive naive cells relative to CXCR3-negative naive cells. Comparably high diversity was seen in both naive subsets, and much lower diversity in memory CD8+ cells.

The study made its TRB cDNA libraries by 5' RACE, adding UMI labels. TCRdb re-called the 5' RACE reads; every CDR3 protein appears as one record, without DNA. The repertoire table contains around 88,000 distinct CDR3 sequences. The gene calls are TRBV28 and TRBJ2-3; no DNA is available, so the TRBD1 call from TCRdb remains unchecked. The receptor was isolated from a human donor in good health. Some clones in this sample may be carry-over from other donors' samples. Sequencing was performed on naive CXCR3+ CD8+ T cells from blood. As for subset: CD45RO-CCR7+CD27+CD95- naive CD8+ T cells expressing CXCR3 (TNR3+). The chain's CDR3 is CASSLVGGSKETDTQYF.